This T cell receptor (beta chain) emerged from a study of cytomegalovirus exposure and HLA in healthy donors. Study-wide points: The study put about 180 TCR beta chains on its list as cytomegalovirus-associated. The study dropped some indistinguishable V segments, TRBV6-2 and TRBV6-3 among them. Highly shared variants forming one cluster were likely a sequencing artifact. Earlier analysis looked at TCR beta V segments, and most were productive about 90% or about 30% of the time.

The primer mix had 60 Vbeta and 13 Jbeta primers. TCRdb's table, derived via immunoSEQ multiplex PCR, lists solely in-frame clones and lacks some. The profile shows about 84,000 clones, 63% of them singletons. On this clone itself: What it recognizes is unknown.

CDR3 length: 15 amino acids. The germline CDR1 and CDR2 sequences are MNHNS and SASEGT. V shed 6 bases, J shed 4 bases, and the junction held 11 bases outside the gene matches. Specimen: PBMCs. The clonotype was recovered from a woman aged 35 to 49 in good health and CMV-seropositive. V usage is TRBV6-1 and J usage is TRBJ2-7, with TRBD1 identical over 8 bases. The CDR3 loop reads CASSLHRQGAYEQYF. CDR3 nucleotide sequence: TGTGCCAGCAGCCTCCACAGGCAGGGGGCGTACGAGCAGTACTTC.